The rows below give T cell receptor beta chains drawn from one sample of a study of graft-versus-host responses after intestinal transplantation. Sequencing used immunoSEQ multiplex PCR; TCRdb keeps in-frame clones, though not all of them. Among roughly 120,000 clones, 93% were seen once, and the ten largest hold 0.5% to 0.6%. These receptors' antigens are unknown. The sample here was unstimulated CD8+ T cells sorted from spleen or lymph node cells, taken before intestinal transplant. These receptors came from a human donor who received an intestinal transplant. The CDR3 runs from the conserved cysteine through the conserved F or W. D genes are given only for firm matches. The size of a clone is reported for some rows only, either as once, few or many, or as a class for expanded clones.

clone_size j_call d_call v_call cdr3_nt cdr3_aa
few TRBJ2-7 NA TRBV5-1 TGCGCCAGCAGTGCGGGTACTTCCTACGAGCAGTACTTC CASSAGTSYEQYF
NA TRBJ2-7 NA TRBV9 TGTGCCAGCCCTGGTGTGGCCTACGAGCAGTACTTC CASPGVAYEQYF
NA TRBJ2-7 NA TRBV4-1 TGCGCCAGCAGCCATAAGTCCGGGAGCGAGCAGTACTTC CASSHKSGSEQYF
NA TRBJ2-1 NA TRBV5-1 TGCGCCAGCAGCTTTAATACAGGGCGGTACAATGAGCAGTTCTTC CASSFNTGRYNEQFF
NA TRBJ1-3 NA TRBV30 TGTGCCTGGGCGGCGGGAAACACCATATATTTT CAWAAGNTIYF
NA TRBJ2-7 NA TRBV7-6 TGTGCCAGCAGCTTAAGGGCTAGCTCTACGCTGGACGAGCAGTACTTC CASSLRASSTLDEQYF
NA TRBJ1-4 NA TRBV30 TGTGCCTGGAGTTTGCATGAGATCTCATTCGAAAAACTGTTTTTT CAWSLHEISFEKLFF
NA TRBJ1-2 NA TRBV28 TGTGCCAGCAGTTTAAGTAGGTCGGGGGGCGACGGCTACACCTTC CASSLSRSGGDGYTF
few TRBJ1-5 NA TRBV19 TGTGCCAGCTGCGCTTGGGGTGGAGGCAATCAGCCCCAGCATTTT CASCAWGGGNQPQHF
NA TRBJ2-7 NA TRBV7-9 TGTGCCAGCAGCCCGAGCGGAAACTACTACGAGCAGTACTTC CASSPSGNYYEQYF
NA TRBJ2-7 NA TRBV2 TGTGCCAGCAGTGGGGGGTCCTACGAGCAGTACTTC CASSGGSYEQYF
NA TRBJ2-5 NA TRBV15 TGTGCCACCAGCCAGGGGCTGGAGACCCAGTACTTC CATSQGLETQYF
NA TRBJ1-2 NA TRBV30 TGTGCCTGGAGTAGTTCGGGGGCAGGGGAAGGCTACACCTTC CAWSSSGAGEGYTF
NA TRBJ2-1 TRBD2 TRBV19 TGTGCCAGTAGTATAGATGCTAGCGGGACGGACAATGAGCAGTTCTTC CASSIDASGTDNEQFF
NA TRBJ2-7 NA TRBV6-1 TGTGCCAGCAGTGGGAGCGACTCCTACGAGCAGTACTTC CASSGSDSYEQYF
NA TRBJ2-1 NA TRBV5-4 TGTGCCAGCAGCCCACGGGTAGAACTTTACAATGAGCAGTTCTTC CASSPRVELYNEQFF
NA TRBJ1-2 NA TRBV9 TGTGCCAGCAGCGACCCTCTCGGTGCGAACTATGGCTACACCTTC CASSDPLGANYGYTF
NA TRBJ2-3 TRBD2 TRBV5-1 TGCGCCAGCAGCTTGAAGGGACTAGCTGGCACAGATACGCAGTATTTT CASSLKGLAGTDTQYF
NA TRBJ2-1 NA TRBV7-3 TGTGCCAGCAGCTTCGGACAGAATGAGCAGTTCTTC CASSFGQNEQFF
NA TRBJ2-7 TRBD2 TRBV10-1 TGCGCCAGCAGTGAACTGTCTAGCGGCGAGCAGTACTTC CASSELSSGEQYF
once TRBJ2-7 NA TRBV6-6 TGTGCCAGCAGTGCCCAGGGAGAATCTTCCGAGCAGTACTTC CASSAQGESSEQYF
once TRBJ2-7 NA TRBV15 TGTGCCACCAGCAGAGTTTCAAGAGACTACGAGCAGTACTTC CATSRVSRDYEQYF
NA TRBJ2-7 NA TRBV30 TGTGCCTGGAGTCCCGGGGCGGCCTCCTACGAGCAGTACTTC CAWSPGAASYEQYF
NA TRBJ2-7 TRBD1 TRBV27 TGTGCCAGCAGGCATCTACCGGGACAGGGGGGAAGGGGATCCTACGAGCAGTACTTC CASRHLPGQGGRGSYEQYF
NA TRBJ2-7 NA TRBV4-1 TGCGCCAGCAGCCAAGACGGGGGGCGCTACGAGCAGTACTTC CASSQDGGRYEQYF
once TRBJ2-1 NA TRBV4-1 TGCGCCAGCAGCCAACGGGAGACCCCCCTTTGGGGATCCTACAATGAGCAGTTCTTC CASSQRETPLWGSYNEQFF
NA TRBJ2-2 NA TRBV27 TGTGCCAGCAGTTTAATTGAAAACACCGGGGAGCTGTTTTTT CASSLIENTGELFF
NA TRBJ1-2 NA TRBV6-1 TGTGCCAGCAGTGAAGAGGGGGGCCGAGGGATGTTAATAGGCTACACCTTC CASSEEGGRGMLIGYTF
NA TRBJ2-7 NA TRBV27 TGTGCCAGCAGTTTCGGAGCCTCCGAGCAGTACTTC CASSFGASEQYF
NA TRBJ2-3 TRBD2 TRBV4-1 TGCGCCAGCAGCCACCCACTAGCGGCTAGCACAGATACGCAGTATTTT CASSHPLAASTDTQYF
NA TRBJ2-2 NA TRBV6-1 TGTGCCAGCAGTGAACGGGGCGGCCCGGTGGGGGAGCTGTTTTTT CASSERGGPVGELFF
NA TRBJ2-2 TRBD1 TRBV27 TGTGCCAGCAGTTTATCGACAGGGGGAAACACCGGGGAGCTGTTTTTT CASSLSTGGNTGELFF
once TRBJ2-1 NA TRBV29-1 TGCAGCGTTGCTGGACCGCGAAGGACGGGTGAGCAGTTCTTC CSVAGPRRTGEQFF
NA TRBJ2-7 TRBD1 TRBV11-2 TGTGCCAGCAAATTCGACAGGGCCTACGAGCAGTACTTC CASKFDRAYEQYF
NA TRBJ2-7 NA TRBV7-5 TGTGCCAGAAGCGGGGGCGAGGGGAAAGTGGTTCACGAGCAGTACTTC CARSGGEGKVVHEQYF
NA TRBJ2-3 NA TRBV9 TGTGCCAGCAGCGTAGACTACTCAGGGGCAGATACGCAGTATTTT CASSVDYSGADTQYF
NA TRBJ2-7 NA TRBV19 TGTGCCAGTAGTCCCGGAGGGGGAAGCTCCTACGAGCAGTACTTC CASSPGGGSSYEQYF
NA TRBJ2-2 TRBD2 TRBV5-4 TGTGCCAGCAGCTTAGGTCGGGAGGGCCGGGGGGAGCTGTTTTTT CASSLGREGRGELFF
NA TRBJ2-1 NA TRBV2 TGTGCCAGCCTTGGAGTCGGCAATGAGCAGTTCTTC CASLGVGNEQFF
once TRBJ2-1 NA TRBV7-2 TGTGCCAGCACCCCCGGGGGTCAGTACAATGAGCAGTTCTTC CASTPGGQYNEQFF
NA TRBJ2-7 NA TRBV7-6 TGTGCCAGCAGCCCGAGGGGGGGAGATAGCGAGCAGTACTTC CASSPRGGDSEQYF
NA TRBJ2-1 TRBD2 TRBV11-2 TGTGCCAGCAGCACCTTAGCGGGTACCCCTGGGGATGAGCAGTTCTTC CASSTLAGTPGDEQFF
NA TRBJ1-5 NA TRBV19 TGTGCCAGTAGTATCCCAGGGTTTGGTGTTCAGCCCCAGCATTTT CASSIPGFGVQPQHF
NA TRBJ2-2 NA TRBV28 TGTGCCACTTACCCCTCCGGTGCGGGGGAGCTGTTTTTT CATYPSGAGELFF
NA TRBJ1-1 TRBD1 TRBV19 TGTGCCAGTACGACAGGGGTGCGGATGAACACTGAAGCTTTCTTT CASTTGVRMNTEAFF
NA TRBJ1-3 NA TRBV28 TGTGCCAGCAGGGGGAGGGCAGGCCTGTCTGGAAACACCATATATTTT CASRGRAGLSGNTIYF
NA TRBJ2-7 TRBD2 TRBV30 TGTGCCTGGGAAAACAGGTTCTATAGCGGGGAGCAGTACTTC CAWENRFYSGEQYF
NA TRBJ1-6 NA TRBV11-3 TGTGCCAGCAGCTTAGGGACCAATTCACCCCTCCACTTT CASSLGTNSPLHF
once TRBJ2-2 TRBD2 TRBV9 TGTGCCAGCAGCGTAGAGATAGCGGGAGGGGTCACCGGGGAGCTGTTTTTT CASSVEIAGGVTGELFF
NA TRBJ2-2 TRBD2 TRBV4-1 TGCGCCAGCAGCCAAGCAGCGGGAGGTCGGACCGGGGAGCTGTTTTTT CASSQAAGGRTGELFF
NA TRBJ2-1 NA TRBV30 TGTGCCTGCGGCCACTACAATGAGCAGTTCTTC CACGHYNEQFF
NA TRBJ2-7 NA TRBV5-4 TGTGCCAGCAGCTTGGTTCCGGAGGGCGACGAGCAGTACTTC CASSLVPEGDEQYF
NA TRBJ2-7 TRBD2 TRBV27 TGTGCCAGCAGCTTTGGGCCCTGGACTAGTGGGTACGAGCAGTACTTC CASSFGPWTSGYEQYF
once TRBJ1-2 NA TRBV7-6 TGTGCCAGCAGCTTAGCCCAACGGGGAACCGGGGGCTACACCTTC CASSLAQRGTGGYTF
NA TRBJ2-7 NA TRBV6-4 TGTGCCAGCAGTGAAGAATTAGGGACGGCCCTCTACGAGCAGTACTTC CASSEELGTALYEQYF
once TRBJ1-2 NA TRBV6-5 TGTGCCAGCAGTTTTCAGGGGAAGGATGGCTACACCTTC CASSFQGKDGYTF
NA TRBJ2-1 TRBD2 TRBV27 TGTGCCAGCAGCCCCGGGGGACTATCGAACTCCTACAATGAGCAGTTCTTC CASSPGGLSNSYNEQFF
NA TRBJ2-7 TRBD2 TRBV18 TGTGCCAGCTCACCAGGGGGGGACGAGCAGTACTTC CASSPGGDEQYF
NA TRBJ2-3 NA TRBV9 TGTGCCAGCAGCGTAGACATTACAGCCAGCACAGATACGCAGTATTTT CASSVDITASTDTQYF
NA TRBJ1-5 NA TRBV7-9 TGTGCCAGCAGCTCAGGGTATCCCAATCAGCCCCAGCATTTT CASSSGYPNQPQHF